A single sample is the source of the 16 T cell receptor beta chains below, sequenced in a study of blood T cell repertoires in COVID-19. This table comes from immunoSEQ multiplex PCR, and its TCRdb copy is limited to in-frame clones, with some not included. Here the sample spans about 87,000 clones, around 75% being singletons. Sequencing was performed on peripheral blood. Receptors originate from a woman aged 45-65 years with acute or convalescent COVID-19.

V is TRBV19 and J is TRBJ2-3; tentatively, D is TRBD2 (7 bases). V lost 6 bases to trimming and J lost 0 bases, with 16 bases between them. Germline CDR1 and CDR2: LNHDA and SQIVND (reference sequence). CDR3 size: 16 residues. The CDR3 bases are TGTGCCAGTAGCCCAGGGAGGGGGACTAGCACAGATACGCAGTATTTT. It yields the protein CASSPGRGTSTDTQYF.

This chain connects TRBV5-6 to TRBJ1-4, with D possibly matching TRBD1 (6 bases). Germline-derived CDR1 and CDR2 are SGHDT and YYEEEE. V dropped 4 bases and J dropped 8 bases, with 21 bases sitting between them. The CDR3 runs to 16 residues. This chain's CDR3 is CASSQFKTGRGEKLFF. CDR3 in DNA: TGTGCCAGCAGCCAATTTAAAACCGGCAGGGGAGAAAAACTGTTTTTT.

The chain is built from TRBV6-4 and TRBJ2-3, with 9 bases fitting TRBD1. V trimming: 11 bases; J trimming: 4 bases; junction bases outside the gene matches: 10. Germline V lookup: CDR1 MRHNA, CDR2 SNTAGT. This CDR3 is built from 14 residues. CDR3 sequence (DNA): TGTGCCTCGGGCCCCAGACAGGGGGCAGATACGCAGTATTTT. This codes for CASGPRQGADTQYF.

This chain connects TRBV12-3 or TRBV12-4 to TRBJ1-1, with a weak D call TRBD1 (5 bases). This CDR3 is built from 12 residues. V was clipped by 3 bases and J by 9 bases, with 11 bases between them. CDR3 in amino acids: CASSFNRQKAFF. The DNA of the CDR3 is TGTGCCAGCAGTTTTAACAGGCAGAAAGCTTTCTTT.

J is TRBJ1-6 and V is TRBV27; D not resolved. Per the germline V gene, CDR1 is MNHEY and CDR2 is SMNVEV (reference sequence). The CDR3 loop spans 15 amino acids. Trimming stripped 2 bases from V and 4 bases from J, with 9 bases between. CDR3 protein: CASSLETNYNSPLHF. In DNA, the CDR3 is TGTGCCAGCAGTTTAGAGACAAATTATAATTCACCCCTCCACTTT.

This clone showed up just a few times. The chain combines TRBV2 with TRBJ1-2; tentative D call: TRBD1 (5 bases). Trimming pared 5 bases from V and 8 bases from J, leaving 21 bases between. Germline V gene sequence: CDR1 SNHLY, CDR2 FYNNEI. There are 15 residues in the CDR3. In nucleotides, the CDR3 is TGTGCCAGCAGTCCCCTGGCGAAGGGGCAGTTAGGCTACACCTTC. Translating it yields CASSPLAKGQLGYTF.

This clone was seen a few times. The chain is built from TRBV24-1 and TRBJ1-5; TRBD1 might be the D (6 bases). Per the germline V gene, CDR1 is KGHDR and CDR2 is SFDVKD. There are 12 residues in the CDR3. V was shortened by 4 bases and J by 7 bases, with 7 bases between the two germline ends. The CDR3 DNA is TGTGCCACCAGTGAGGGGGCACAGCCCCAGCATTTT. Its protein product is CATSEGAQPQHF.

The gene calls are TRBV11-3 and TRBJ2-7; possible D gene TRBD2, 5 bases. The CDR3 runs 12 residues. V dropped 5 bases and J dropped 5 bases, with 10 bases sitting between them. Germline loops: CDR1 SGHNT, CDR2 YENEEA. CDR3 bases: TGTGCCAGCAGCCCCGGAGGCGACGAGCAGTACTTC. It encodes CASSPGGDEQYF.

The V gene is TRBV20-1, the J gene TRBJ2-7; 12 nucleotides match TRBD2. CDR3 length: 15 residues. In germline, CDR1 is DFQATT, CDR2 SNEGSKA (reference sequence). The V and J ends lost 3 bases and 5 bases, in that order; junction bases with no gene match: 8. For the CDR3, the DNA is TGCAGTGCTAGTTCCTTCCGACTAGCGGGGGACGAGCAGTACTTC. This codes for CSASSFRLAGDEQYF.

The V call is TRBV6-5, the J call TRBJ1-2; D possibly corresponds to TRBD1 (6 bases). V was pared by 0 bases and J by 6 bases, with 14 bases between. Germline lookup yields CDR1 MNHEY and CDR2 SVGAGI. The CDR3 extends over 15 amino acids. CDR3 region: CASSYSLRGRDGYTF. As DNA, the CDR3 is TGTGCCAGCAGTTACTCTCTCAGGGGCCGGGATGGCTACACCTTC.

The J gene is TRBJ1-2, the V gene TRBV21-1; TRBD1 is taken as the D call from the table, unchecked against the DNA. TRBV21-1 counts as a pseudogene. The CDR3 consists of 15 residues. The CDR3 sequence is CASRGRGGANYGYTF. In DNA, the CDR3 is TGTGCCAGCAGGGGCAGGGGCGGAGCTAACTATGGCTACACCTTC.

This clone was recorded a few times. The chain is built from TRBV7-3 and TRBJ2-1, with 8 bases aligning to TRBD2. The CDR3 covers 16 residues. V trimming: 4 bases; J trimming: 2 bases; junction bases outside the gene matches: 7. Germline V gives CDR1 SGHTA, CDR2 FQGTGA. CDR3 in amino acids: CASSSGGGPPYNEQFF. Written as DNA, the CDR3 is TGTGCCAGCAGCTCAGGCGGGGGGCCACCCTACAATGAGCAGTTCTTC.

This clone showed up just a few times. V usage is TRBV27 and J usage is TRBJ1-2, with 9 bases identical to TRBD1. V trimming: 3 bases; J trimming: 8 bases; junction bases outside the gene matches: 10. The germline V gene has CDR1 MNHEY and CDR2 SMNVEV (reference sequence). The CDR3 extends over 15 amino acids. CDR3 amino acids: CASSLGQGWSRGYTF. CDR3 DNA sequence: TGTGCCAGCAGTTTGGGACAGGGATGGAGTCGGGGCTACACCTTC.

The J gene is TRBJ2-3, the V gene TRBV12-3 or TRBV12-4; TRBD1 agrees at 7 bases. CDR3 length: 13 amino acids. After removal of 7 bases from V and 3 bases from J, the junction contained 4 bases not matched to a gene. CDR3 coding DNA: TGTGCCAGCACCCCGACAGGGACAGATACGCAGTATTTT. Encoded protein: CASTPTGTDTQYF.

J is TRBJ1-1 and V is TRBV28, with D possibly being TRBD1 (5 bases). Trimming removed 6 bases at V and 5 bases at J, with 10 bases between. CDR3 length: 12 amino acids. Germline loops: CDR1 MDHEN, CDR2 SYDVKM. In DNA, the CDR3 is TGTGCCAGCAGCTTAGACAGAACTGAAGCTTTCTTT. This encodes CASSLDRTEAFF.

This clone has just one count. The CDR3 sequence is CAISEIQDEQFF. The CDR3 nucleotides read TGTGCCATCAGTGAGATCCAGGATGAGCAGTTCTTC. This rearrangement joins TRBV10-3 to TRBJ2-1, with no clear D. The CDR3 has 12 residues. Trimming removed 2 bases at V and 8 bases at J, with 7 bases between. From germline, CDR1 is ENHRY and CDR2 SYGVKD.